Listed below are T cell receptor beta chains from one sample, sequenced in a study of shared clonotypes between healthy human individuals. Profiling relied on immunoSEQ multiplex PCR, and the TCRdb table lists in-frame clones only, not all of them. Of some 2.4 million clones listed, roughly 93% are singletons. The sequencing sample was made of naive CD4+ T cells from PBMCs. These receptors were collected from a man younger than 35 in good health. Some clones in this sample may be carry-over from other donors' samples. CDR3s leave out the opening cysteine and the closing phenylalanine or tryptophan. The listing skips clone size in some rows; elsewhere it reads once, few, many or a size class.

j_call v_call clone_size cdr3_aa
TRBJ2-7 TRBV28 NA ASSSPSAPSYEQY
TRBJ1-3 TRBV10-3 once AISESSAGNTIY
TRBJ2-5 TRBV30 NA AWSIGETQY
TRBJ2-3 TRBV28 NA ASDGSGRTDTQY
TRBJ2-1 TRBV7-2 NA ASSLDSPLEQF
TRBJ1-2 TRBV18 NA ASSPPKVPGNYGYT
TRBJ1-5 TRBV27 NA ASSRWTARNQPQH
TRBJ1-5 TRBV19 NA ASTPSGTGSYQPQH
TRBJ2-7 TRBV27 NA ASSERGSGIVYEQY
TRBJ1-5 TRBV7-9 few ASSRDIGAQH
TRBJ2-1 TRBV7-9 NA ASSPFEGSSYNEQF
TRBJ1-2 TRBV7-9 NA ASSFFEYRGDGYT
TRBJ2-3 TRBV11-2 NA ASSSLAGAVDTQY
TRBJ1-1 TRBV11-2 once AVKGADEAF
TRBJ2-3 TRBV11-3 NA ASSFASGIGDTQY
TRBJ1-4 TRBV4-3 NA ASSQRYRVFNEKLF
TRBJ1-5 TRBV25-1 NA ASSELEAYQPQH
TRBJ2-7 TRBV5-1 NA ASSSTGEYEQY
TRBJ2-3 TRBV27 NA ASSLNSQDTQY
TRBJ2-7 TRBV15 NA ATSRARYEQY
TRBJ1-5 TRBV28 NA ASRSAANQPQH
TRBJ1-1 TRBV30 NA AWSNRGVNTEAF
TRBJ1-1 TRBV30 NA AWAGDRNTEAF
TRBJ1-2 TRBV5-1 NA ASSLEWGANYGYT
TRBJ2-2 TRBV5-1 few ASSRTSNTGELF
TRBJ2-5 TRBV7-6 NA ASSFLPSQETQY
TRBJ2-7 TRBV2 NA ASSAQGSSYEQY
TRBJ2-7 TRBV4-2 NA ASSQVNLAGGVENEQY
TRBJ2-6 TRBV29-1 NA SVGGTSGANVLT
TRBJ2-2 TRBV27 NA ASSLDQPTGELF
TRBJ2-7 TRBV4-1 NA ASSQGPGTQYEQY
TRBJ2-3 TRBV19 NA ASSPDRTSSTDTQY
TRBJ1-4 TRBV7-2 NA ASSSQARTAYREKLF
TRBJ2-6 TRBV29-1 once SVEVPGTGANVLT
TRBJ2-2 TRBV11-1 NA ASSLAGTSGSWELF
TRBJ2-6 TRBV7-3 once ASSLTPLDRGSGANVLT